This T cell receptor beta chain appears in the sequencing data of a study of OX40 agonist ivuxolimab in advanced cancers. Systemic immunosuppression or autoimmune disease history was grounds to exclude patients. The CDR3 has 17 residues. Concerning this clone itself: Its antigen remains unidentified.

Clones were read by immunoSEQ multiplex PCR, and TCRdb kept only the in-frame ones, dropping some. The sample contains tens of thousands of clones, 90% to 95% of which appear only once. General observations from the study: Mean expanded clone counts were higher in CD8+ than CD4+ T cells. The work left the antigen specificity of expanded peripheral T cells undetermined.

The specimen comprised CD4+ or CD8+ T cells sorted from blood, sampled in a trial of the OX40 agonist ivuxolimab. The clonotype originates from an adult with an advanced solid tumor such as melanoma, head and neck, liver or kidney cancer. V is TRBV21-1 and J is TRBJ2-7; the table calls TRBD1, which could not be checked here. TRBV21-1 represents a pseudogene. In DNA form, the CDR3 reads TGTGCCAGCAGCAAATCGAGAGGGACAGGAGACTGGGACGAGCAGTACTTC. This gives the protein CASSKSRGTGDWDEQYF.